This T cell receptor (beta chain) was identified in a study of cytomegalovirus exposure and HLA in healthy donors. Study observations and caveats: Later genetic work tied a missense DCLRE1C variant to beta-chain V and J trimming.

On this clone itself: Its antigen is not identified.

Germline V gene lookup returns CDR1 KGHSH and CDR2 LQKENI. This CDR3 is built from 16 residues. V lost 1 base and J lost 7; bases outside the gene matches: 13. The PCR used 60 Vbeta and 13 Jbeta primers. Some clones are missing from TCRdb's copy, which holds only in-frame ones; the method was immunoSEQ multiplex PCR. The sample contains more than 90,000 clones, about 70% of which appear only once. Sequencing was done on a sample of PBMCs. The sequence came from a human donor in good health. V usage is TRBV18 and J usage is TRBJ2-7; 7 bases are shared with TRBD1. Written as DNA, the CDR3 is TGTGCCAGCTCACCACTTGGGACAGCTACGGGTCTTGAGCAGTACTTC. Amino acid sequence: CASSPLGTATGLEQYF.